This TCR beta chain was profiled in a study of T cells in Graves' hyperthyroidism and ophthalmopathy. As regards this clonotype: Its antigen remains unknown.

Calling Graves' hyperthyroidism stable meant ophthalmopathy did not progress within 18 months. Each diagnosis drew on symptoms, thyroxine, TRAb, thyroid ultrasound and orbital computed tomography findings. TCR beta CDR3 regions were amplified from RNA. TCR CDR3 underwent first-round RT-PCR with the HTBI primer set. Using its own MiXCR run on the multiplex PCR reads, TCRdb lists one record per CDR3 protein. The table lists about 560,000 distinct CDR3 sequences, 35% to 55% of them singletons. The CDR3 sequence is 15 residues long. Germline V gene data show CDR1 as DFQATT and CDR2 as SNEGSKA (reference sequence). Trimming pared 5 bases from V and 2 bases from J, leaving 15 bases between. Study conclusions and caveats: Most thyroid clonotypes with frequency above 0.001 were detected in blood.

The sequenced sample consisted of peripheral blood or thyroid tissue (not recorded which). This sequence joins TRBV20-1 and TRBJ2-2; D might be TRBD1 (6 bases). The origin of this receptor is a woman aged 18 to 35 with Graves' hyperthyroidism. CDR3 nucleotide sequence: TGCAGTGCTGAGAACCGGGACACCAACACCGGGGAGCTGTTTTTT. Translated: CSAENRDTNTGELFF.